This TCR beta chain derives from a study of response to subunit inactivated influenza vaccine (dated by TCRdb to the late 2010s). With regard to the full study: To follow how T cells responded to a trivalent subunit inactivated influenza vaccine, the researchers relied on deep quantitative profiling of the T cell receptor repertoire. General study outcomes and caveats: The authors proposed that each seasonal influenza vaccination may bring in only a limited number of new T cells.

CDR1 and CDR2 are read off the germline V gene as KGHDR and SFDVKD. Counted from cysteine to phenylalanine, this CDR3 has 15 amino acids. Only the CDR3 part of the read is kept: 45 bases, read in frame from the first base. Trimming leaves V shorter by 7 bases and J shorter by 2 bases, with the junction holding 2 bases beyond the gene matches. This clonotype showed up just a few times. Its antigen has not been determined. It has no much larger one-base neighbor in the sample; base qualities were not kept. Preparation of the library involved RT-PCR. Sequencing instrument: Illumina HiSeq 2500. The raw public reads went through TCRdb reprocessing: fastp at Q25, MiXCR clone calling, in-frame beta chains kept. Rows with one shared CDR3 protein collapse into an entry with the most common genes and DNA. The sample records about 500,000 distinct CDR3 sequences, approximately 15% of which are singletons. Approximately 3% of the sample is in the top ten clones.

This clonotype was obtained from a man aged 50 to 75 who received an inactivated influenza vaccine. Donor details come from another sample of the same person, matched by shared clones. The rearrangement joined TRBV24-1 to TRBJ2-1; TRBD2 agrees with 12 junctional bases. Here the sequenced sample was CD4+ T cells sorted from PBMCs, taken about 24 months after vaccination. This receptor has the CDR3 CATRASGGAYNEQFF. The DNA sequence follows: TGTGCCACCAGGGCTAGCGGGGGGGCCTACAATGAGCAGTTCTTC.